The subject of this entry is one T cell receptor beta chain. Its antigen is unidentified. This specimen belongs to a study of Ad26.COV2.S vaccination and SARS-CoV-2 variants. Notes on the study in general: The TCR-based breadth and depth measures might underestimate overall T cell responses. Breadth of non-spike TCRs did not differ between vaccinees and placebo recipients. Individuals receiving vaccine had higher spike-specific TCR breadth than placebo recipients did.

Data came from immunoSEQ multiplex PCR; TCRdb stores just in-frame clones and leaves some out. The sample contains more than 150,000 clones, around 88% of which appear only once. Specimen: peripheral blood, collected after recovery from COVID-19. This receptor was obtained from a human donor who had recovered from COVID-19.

DNA for the CDR3: TGTGCCAGTAGTATAGTAGGGTATGGCTACACCTTC. Amino acid sequence: CASSIVGYGYTF. The genes are TRBV19 and TRBJ1-2, with no clear D. The V gene's germline CDR1 is LNHDA and CDR2 SQIVND (reference sequence). The CDR3 is made up of 12 amino acids. Between the trimmed V and J ends, which lost 1 base and 5 bases, there was a span of 5 bases. The whole variable domain, remainder taken from reference TRBV19 and TRBJ1-2, is DGGITQSPKYLFRKEGQNVTLSCEQNLNHDAMYWYRQDPGQGLRLIYYSQIVNDFQKGDIAEGYSVSREKKESFPLTVTSAQKNPTAFYLCASSIVGYGYTFGSGTRLTVV.